One sample yielded the 32 T cell receptor beta chains listed below, sequenced in a study of identical twins. TCRdb reprocessed the 5' RACE reads via MiXCR and lists one record per CDR3 protein. The table lists roughly 490,000 distinct CDR3 sequences, roughly an eighth of them singletons. These same records also appear under a second study, on yellow fever vaccine responses in identical twins.

Sample: CD4+ T cells sorted from blood. Every receptor here comes from a young woman in good health.

This clonotype has more than one count but fewer than ten. This chain links TRBV20-1 with TRBJ2-1, with 7 bases aligning to TRBD1. Germline V gene lookup returns CDR1 DFQATT and CDR2 SNEGSKA (reference sequence). The CDR3 length is 16 residues. Trimming took 4 bases from V and 8 from J; bases not matched to a gene: 17. CDR3 sequence reads: CSATKTGFTSVDEQFF. CDR3 sequence (DNA): TGCAGTGCTACCAAGACAGGGTTTACGTCCGTGGATGAGCAGTTCTTC.

This clonotype was picked up a small number of times. The V gene is TRBV6-1, the J gene TRBJ2-1; either TRBD1 or TRBD2 may fit D (6 bases each). CDR1 is MNHNS and CDR2 is SASEGT in the germline V gene. This CDR3 is built from 15 residues. Trimming shortened V by 8 bases and J by 4 bases, and 18 bases separated the two germline ends. CDR3 coding DNA: TGTGCCAGCGATTTAGGGGGACTCTCTTACAATGAGCAGTTCTTC. Protein sequence: CASDLGGLSYNEQFF.

This clonotype was seen at least ten times. The V call is TRBV7-2, the J call TRBJ2-1; TRBD2 matches at 11 bases. The CDR3 contains 16 residues. Germline V gene data show CDR1 as SGHTA and CDR2 as FQGNSA. With V trimmed by 6 bases and J by 3 bases, 7 bases remained unmatched. The CDR3 spells CASSKLAGVSYNEQFF. The CDR3 bases are TGTGCCAGCAGTAAACTAGCGGGAGTAAGCTACAATGAGCAGTTCTTC.

This clonotype was detected only a few times. The gene calls are TRBV7-9 and TRBJ2-2; D may be TRBD1 (6 bases). The CDR3 is 15 amino acids. Germline-derived CDR1 and CDR2 are SEHNR and FQNEAQ (reference sequence). V was clipped by 4 bases and J by 6 bases, with 15 bases between them. The CDR3: CASSWGQGIAGELFF. Here the CDR3 DNA reads TGTGCCAGCAGCTGGGGGCAGGGCATCGCCGGGGAGCTGTTTTTT.

This clonotype came up many times. V and J are TRBV12-3 or TRBV12-4 and TRBJ2-1; 9 bases are shared with TRBD1. The V gene end was trimmed by 5 bases and the J gene end by 1 base; junction bases not matched to a gene: 3. This CDR3 is 15 amino acids long. Here the CDR3 reads CASSVDRGSYNEQFF. As DNA, the CDR3 is TGTGCCAGCAGTGTGGACAGGGGATCCTACAATGAGCAGTTCTTC.

This clonotype was found a few times. The DNA for the CDR3 is TGTGCCAGCAGTCCTAGCGTGACGAACACCGGGGAGCTGTTTTTT. Translated: CASSPSVTNTGELFF. The chain combines TRBV12-3 or TRBV12-4 with TRBJ2-2; perhaps TRBD2 as D (6 bases). CDR3 length: 15 amino acids. The ends were cut back, 5 bases at V and 0 bases at J, with 10 bases in the middle.

This clonotype was counted a few times. The J gene is TRBJ2-1, the V gene TRBV2; maybe TRBD2 (7 bases). The germline V and J ends were trimmed by 8 bases and 8 bases, with 19 bases remaining between them. The CDR3 is 14 residues long. Per germline, CDR1 SNHLY and CDR2 FYNNEI. The CDR3 is CASGGVTGGYEQFF. The CDR3, as DNA: TGTGCCAGCGGGGGGGTGACAGGAGGGTATGAGCAGTTCTTC.

This clonotype occurred many times. The gene calls are TRBV4-2 and TRBJ2-7; 10 bases are a match to TRBD2. Germline loops: CDR1 LGHNA, CDR2 YNFKEQ. The length of the CDR3 is 17 residues. With V trimmed by 3 bases and J by 2 bases, 10 bases remained unmatched. This CDR3 is CASSQPTLGLAAYEQYF. The CDR3 bases are TGTGCCAGCAGCCAGCCAACCTTAGGACTAGCGGCCTACGAGCAGTACTTC.

The chain recombines TRBV20-1 with TRBJ2-1; TRBD2 agrees at 14 bases. The CDR3 spans 17 residues. Germline assignment: CDR1 DFQATT and CDR2 SNEGSKA (reference sequence). After removal of 6 bases from V and 4 bases from J, the junction contained 11 bases not matched to a gene. The DNA of the CDR3 is TGCAGTGCCCTAACCCGACTAGCGGGGGGGCAGTACAATGAGCAGTTCTTC. This encodes CSALTRLAGGQYNEQFF.

This clonotype was recorded at least ten times. This chain uses TRBV20-1 with TRBJ2-3; D unresolved. Germline V gives CDR1 DFQATT, CDR2 SNEGSKA (reference sequence). The CDR3 runs to 10 residues. Trimming took 5 bases from V and 5 from J, leaving 5 bases between them. CDR3 sequence: CSALLDTQYF. The CDR3 DNA sequence: TGCAGTGCTCTGTTAGATACGCAGTATTTT.

This clonotype has only a few counts. Here the CDR3 reads CAPTPWPGDGELFF. CDR3 sequence (DNA): TGTGCCCCAACGCCGTGGCCGGGGGACGGGGAGCTGTTTTTT. The chain recombines TRBV10-3 with TRBJ2-2; D is perhaps TRBD2 (6 bases). V was clipped by 11 bases and J by 7 bases, with 20 bases between them. Germline assignment: CDR1 ENHRY and CDR2 SYGVKD. This CDR3 has 14 amino acids.

This clonotype came up many times. This chain joins TRBV5-1 and TRBJ2-1, with TRBD1 as a possible D gene (6 bases). Germline values: CDR1 SGHRS, CDR2 YFSETQ. Trimming took 4 bases from V and 6 from J, leaving 11 bases between them. The CDR3 has 13 amino acids. CDR3 loop: CASSIGQSNEQFF. The CDR3 DNA reads as TGCGCCAGCAGCATCGGACAGAGCAATGAGCAGTTCTTC.

This chain connects TRBV7-6 to TRBJ2-2; a possible D gene is TRBD1 (7 bases). V lost 3 bases and J lost 1, with 15 bases in between. CDR1 and CDR2 (germline): SGHVS, FNYEAQ. The CDR3 has 17 residues. CDR3 sequence: CASSFPRQGGNTGELFF. DNA for the CDR3: TGTGCCAGCAGCTTCCCACGGCAGGGGGGGAACACCGGGGAGCTGTTTTTT.

This clonotype was counted only a few times. This chain uses TRBV12-3 or TRBV12-4 with TRBJ2-7; TRBD1 matches 8 bases. V was clipped by 4 bases and J by 6 bases; unmatched bases: 5. The CDR3 totals 13 residues. The CDR3: CASSWAGTGEQYF. CDR3 coding DNA: TGTGCCAGCAGTTGGGCGGGGACAGGCGAGCAGTACTTC.

CDR3 DNA sequence: TGTGCTAGTGGTTCACTAGCGGAGACCCAGTACTTC. This sequence encodes CASGSLAETQYF. The chain links TRBV12-5 to TRBJ2-5, with TRBD2 identical over 7 bases. The CDR3 length is 12 residues. V shed 4 bases, J shed 5 bases, and the junction held 1 base outside the gene matches. CDR1 is LGHNT, CDR2 FRNRAP, per germline.

V and J are TRBV11-2 and TRBJ2-4; 8 nucleotides agree with TRBD1. Germline CDR1 reads SGHAT; CDR2 reads FQNNGV. This CDR3 contains 19 residues. The trim removed 6 bases at V and 1 base at J, leaving 17 bases unmatched. The CDR3 bases are TGTGCCAGCAGTGATACCAGAACAGGGGGAATGGGGGCCAAAAACATTCAGTACTTC. As protein: CASSDTRTGGMGAKNIQYF.

In this sample, this clonotype turned up a few times. The chain's CDR3 is CASRPTLAASSYEQYF. In DNA, the CDR3 is TGTGCCAGCAGACCCACACTAGCGGCGAGCTCCTACGAGCAGTACTTC. J is TRBJ2-7 and V is TRBV4-2, with 8 nucleotides matching TRBD2. Per germline, CDR1 LGHNA and CDR2 YNFKEQ. The CDR3 extends over 16 amino acids. The V gene end was trimmed by 6 bases and the J gene end by 0 bases; junction bases not matched to a gene: 10.

This chain joins TRBV20-1 and TRBJ2-5; TRBD2 matches at 8 bases. J gave up 6 bases and V 5 bases, and 11 bases lay outside the gene matches. Germline V gene sequence: CDR1 DFQATT, CDR2 SNEGSKA (reference sequence). The CDR3 sequence is 14 residues long. DNA of the CDR3: TGCAGTGCTGGCGGGGGGTCGGGGGGCCAGACCCAGTACTTC. Amino acids: CSAGGGSGGQTQYF.

Only a few counts were recorded for this clonotype. The chain employs TRBV6-6 and TRBJ2-5; D is unclear. This CDR3 is built from 12 residues. The ends were cut back, 2 bases at V and 2 bases at J, with 3 bases in the middle. Germline V gene sequence: CDR1 MNHNY, CDR2 SVGAGI (reference sequence). The DNA for the CDR3 is TGTGCCAGCAGTTACCAGCAAGAGACCCAGTACTTC. It is translated as CASSYQQETQYF.

This clonotype has a handful of counts. This chain links TRBV6-1 with TRBJ2-2; D not certain. Trimming took off 6 bases at V and 6 bases at J, with 14 bases between the two ends. The germline gives CDR1 MNHNS, CDR2 SASEGT. The length of the CDR3 is 14 residues. DNA of the CDR3: TGTGCCAGCAGATCCCCTCCTCACGCCGGGGAGCTGTTTTTT. The encoded protein is CASRSPPHAGELFF.

CDR3 DNA: TGTGCCAGTATCCGAGACTTCACAGATACGCAGTATTTT. It is translated as CASIRDFTDTQYF. J is TRBJ2-3 and V is TRBV19; D not certain. CDR1 is LNHDA and CDR2 is SQIVND in the germline V gene (reference sequence). Trimming cost V 7 bases and J 2 bases, with 10 bases left between them. The CDR3 runs 13 residues. Supplemented by reference TRBV19 and TRBJ2-3, the full variable domain reads DGGITQSPKYLFRKEGQNVTLSCEQNLNHDAMYWYRQDPGQGLRLIYYSQIVNDFQKGDIAEGYSVSREKKESFPLTVTSAQKNPTAFYLCASIRDFTDTQYFGPGTRLTVL.

CDR3 protein: CASSYSRDRAHEQYF. CDR3 sequence (DNA): TGTGCCAGCAGTTACTCCCGAGACAGGGCCCACGAGCAGTACTTC. The gene calls are TRBV6-5 and TRBJ2-7; 7 bases are shared with TRBD1. Trimming took 0 bases from V and 5 from J; bases not matched to a gene: 7. CDR1 and CDR2 from the germline V gene are MNHEY and SVGAGI. CDR3 length: 15 amino acids.

The table lists this clonotype with many counts. This rearrangement joins TRBV12-3 or TRBV12-4 to TRBJ2-7, with 9 bases lining up with TRBD1. V trimming: 2 bases; J trimming: 1 base; junction bases outside the gene matches: 3. The CDR3 extends over 15 amino acids. CDR3 in DNA: TGTGCCAGCAGTTTAAGGGGACAGGGATCCTACGAGCAGTACTTC. Translating it yields CASSLRGQGSYEQYF.

This clonotype was counted between two and nine times. The gene calls are TRBV21-1 and TRBJ2-3; the DNA was not used to check the table's D call, TRBD2. TRBV21-1 is listed as a pseudogene. This CDR3 is built from 14 residues. DNA of the CDR3: TGTGCCAGCAGCAACCCATTTCCGGGACTCAGAAGGTATTTT. Protein: CASSNPFPGLRRYF.

The table lists this clonotype with a few counts. The chain recombines TRBV20-1 with TRBJ2-5; 12 bases map to TRBD2. The CDR3 loop spans 15 amino acids. The V gene end was trimmed by 0 bases and the J gene end by 5 bases; junction bases not matched to a gene: 4. Germline values: CDR1 DFQATT, CDR2 SNEGSKA (reference sequence). CDR3 region: CSARDTSGRLETQYF. The DNA of the CDR3 is TGCAGTGCTAGAGACACTAGCGGGAGGCTTGAGACCCAGTACTTC.

This clonotype was detected a few times. This CDR3 is CAISELRTSDNEQFF. The CDR3 coding sequence is TGTGCCATCAGTGAGCTTAGGACTAGCGACAATGAGCAGTTCTTC. This rearrangement joins TRBV10-3 to TRBJ2-1; 9 positions agree with TRBD2. The CDR3 length is 15 residues. The germline gives CDR1 ENHRY, CDR2 SYGVKD. The V and J ends lost 2 bases and 5 bases, in that order; junction bases with no gene match: 4.

This clonotype was counted between two and nine times. The gene calls are TRBV28 and TRBJ2-1; 10 nucleotides line up with TRBD2. This CDR3 has 15 amino acids. Germline CDR1 reads MDHEN; CDR2 reads SYDVKM. The J segment lost 7 bases and the V segment lost 5 bases, leaving 8 bases of the junction unmatched. The CDR3, as DNA: TGTGCCAGCAGTGGCGCCGGGACTAGCGTAAATGAGCAGTTCTTC. Translating it yields CASSGAGTSVNEQFF.

There are a few counts of this clonotype. The chain combines TRBV19 with TRBJ1-5, with 8 bases lining up with TRBD1. The CDR3 length is 17 residues. V dropped 5 bases and J dropped 2; count of bases not matched to a gene: 11. CDR1 LNHDA and CDR2 SQIVND come from the germline V gene (reference sequence). In DNA form, the CDR3 reads TGTGCCAGTAGTGTTCGGACAGGGTCGTTCGGCAATCAGCCCCAGCATTTT. It encodes CASSVRTGSFGNQPQHF.

This clonotype came up many times. V is TRBV28 and J is TRBJ2-1, with D tentatively TRBD1 (6 bases). Per germline, CDR1 MDHEN and CDR2 SYDVKM. There are 16 residues in the CDR3. The V gene lost 3 bases and the J gene lost 9 bases, with 21 bases spanning the gap. CDR3 DNA sequence: TGTGCCAGCAGTTTGCGTAAGACAGGAACCGTCTCTGAGCAGTTCTTC. Amino acids: CASSLRKTGTVSEQFF.

The V gene is TRBV20-1, the J gene TRBJ2-5; D ambiguous. V was shortened by 3 bases and J by 2 bases, with 13 bases between the two germline ends. CDR1 and CDR2 from the germline V gene are DFQATT and SNEGSKA (reference sequence). This CDR3 contains 14 residues. DNA for the CDR3: TGCAGTGCTAGTCCCATTGTTGGTCAAGAGACCCAGTACTTC. Its translation is CSASPIVGQETQYF.

This clonotype was recorded a few times. The chain joins TRBV11-2 to TRBJ2-4; 10 nucleotides agree with TRBD2. Germline values: CDR1 SGHAT, CDR2 FQNNGV. V lost 5 bases, J lost 0 bases, and 13 bases stayed unmatched. This CDR3 spans 19 amino acids. The CDR3 loop is CASSNDPAGGDLAKNIQYF. The CDR3 coding sequence is TGTGCCAGCAGCAATGACCCAGCGGGGGGGGACCTAGCCAAAAACATTCAGTACTTC.

The genes are TRBV12-3 or TRBV12-4 and TRBJ1-2, with D possibly being TRBD1 (6 bases). This CDR3 contains 14 residues. Trimming removed 3 bases at V and 4 bases at J, with 12 bases between. CDR3 coding DNA: TGTGCCAGCAGTTTCAACAGGGCGACCTATGGCTACACCTTC. Its protein is CASSFNRATYGYTF.